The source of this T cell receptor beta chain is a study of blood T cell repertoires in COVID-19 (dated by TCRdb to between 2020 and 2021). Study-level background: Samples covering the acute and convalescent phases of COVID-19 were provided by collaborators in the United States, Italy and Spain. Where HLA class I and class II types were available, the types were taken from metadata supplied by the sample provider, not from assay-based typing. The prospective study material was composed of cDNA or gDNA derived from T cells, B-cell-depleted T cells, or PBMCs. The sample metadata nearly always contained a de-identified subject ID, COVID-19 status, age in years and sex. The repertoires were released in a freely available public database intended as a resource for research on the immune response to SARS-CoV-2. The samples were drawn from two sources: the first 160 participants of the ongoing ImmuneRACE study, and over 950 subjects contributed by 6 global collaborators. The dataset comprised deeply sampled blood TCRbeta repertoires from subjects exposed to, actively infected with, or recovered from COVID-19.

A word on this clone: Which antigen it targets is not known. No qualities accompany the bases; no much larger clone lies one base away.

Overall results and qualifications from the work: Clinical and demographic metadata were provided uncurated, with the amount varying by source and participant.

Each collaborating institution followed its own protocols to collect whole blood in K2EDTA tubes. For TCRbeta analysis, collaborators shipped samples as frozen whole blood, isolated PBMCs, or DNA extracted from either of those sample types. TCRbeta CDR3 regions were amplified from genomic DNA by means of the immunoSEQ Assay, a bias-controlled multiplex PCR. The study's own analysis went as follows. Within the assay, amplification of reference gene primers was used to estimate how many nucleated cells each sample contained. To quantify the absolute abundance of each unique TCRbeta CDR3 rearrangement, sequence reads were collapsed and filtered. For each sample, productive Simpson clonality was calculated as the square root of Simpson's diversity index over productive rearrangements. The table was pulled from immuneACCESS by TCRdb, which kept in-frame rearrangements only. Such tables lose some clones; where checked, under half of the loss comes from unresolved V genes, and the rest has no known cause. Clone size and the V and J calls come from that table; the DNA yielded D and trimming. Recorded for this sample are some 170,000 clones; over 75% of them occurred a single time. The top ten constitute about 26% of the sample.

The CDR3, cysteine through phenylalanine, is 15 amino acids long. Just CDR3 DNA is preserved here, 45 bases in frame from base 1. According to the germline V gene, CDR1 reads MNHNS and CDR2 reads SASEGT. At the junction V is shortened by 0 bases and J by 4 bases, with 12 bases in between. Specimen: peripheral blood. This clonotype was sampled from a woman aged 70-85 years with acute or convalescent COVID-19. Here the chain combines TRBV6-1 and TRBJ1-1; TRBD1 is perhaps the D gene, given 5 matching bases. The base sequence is TGTGCCAGCAGTGAAGCGCCGGGGGGTGGCACTGAAGCTTTCTTT. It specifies CASSEAPGGGTEAFF.